Reported below is one T cell receptor beta chain. The CDR3 extends over 11 amino acids. Deletions cut 3 bases from V and 10 bases from J, with 7 bases between. The germline V gene has CDR1 LGHDT and CDR2 YNNKEL (reference sequence). This entry is derived from a study of Ad26.COV2.S vaccination and SARS-CoV-2 variants. Study-level information: In the study, Ad26.COV2.S was injected intramuscularly once, or twice 56 days apart.

The treatment denotes: roughly 20 received Ad26.COV2.S at low or high dose, single or two shots; about five received placebo; per-sample allocation not given. Samples analyzed were those drawn on day 63 after the first vaccine or placebo injection. Profiling relied on immunoSEQ multiplex PCR, and the TCRdb table lists in-frame clones only, not all of them. The repertoire consists of approximately 460,000 clones, with 80% to 90% occurring once and the leading ten covering around 1.6%. This material consisted of peripheral blood, taken in a trial of Ad26.COV2.S vaccine versus placebo. The TCR was taken from a person aged 18-65 years who received the Ad26.COV2.S COVID-19 vaccine or a placebo. This chain uses TRBV3-1 (or the pseudogene TRBV3-2) with TRBJ2-1; D unclear. This chain's CDR3 is CASSQMGEQFF. In nucleotides, the CDR3 is TGTGCCAGCAGCCAGATGGGGGAGCAGTTCTTC.